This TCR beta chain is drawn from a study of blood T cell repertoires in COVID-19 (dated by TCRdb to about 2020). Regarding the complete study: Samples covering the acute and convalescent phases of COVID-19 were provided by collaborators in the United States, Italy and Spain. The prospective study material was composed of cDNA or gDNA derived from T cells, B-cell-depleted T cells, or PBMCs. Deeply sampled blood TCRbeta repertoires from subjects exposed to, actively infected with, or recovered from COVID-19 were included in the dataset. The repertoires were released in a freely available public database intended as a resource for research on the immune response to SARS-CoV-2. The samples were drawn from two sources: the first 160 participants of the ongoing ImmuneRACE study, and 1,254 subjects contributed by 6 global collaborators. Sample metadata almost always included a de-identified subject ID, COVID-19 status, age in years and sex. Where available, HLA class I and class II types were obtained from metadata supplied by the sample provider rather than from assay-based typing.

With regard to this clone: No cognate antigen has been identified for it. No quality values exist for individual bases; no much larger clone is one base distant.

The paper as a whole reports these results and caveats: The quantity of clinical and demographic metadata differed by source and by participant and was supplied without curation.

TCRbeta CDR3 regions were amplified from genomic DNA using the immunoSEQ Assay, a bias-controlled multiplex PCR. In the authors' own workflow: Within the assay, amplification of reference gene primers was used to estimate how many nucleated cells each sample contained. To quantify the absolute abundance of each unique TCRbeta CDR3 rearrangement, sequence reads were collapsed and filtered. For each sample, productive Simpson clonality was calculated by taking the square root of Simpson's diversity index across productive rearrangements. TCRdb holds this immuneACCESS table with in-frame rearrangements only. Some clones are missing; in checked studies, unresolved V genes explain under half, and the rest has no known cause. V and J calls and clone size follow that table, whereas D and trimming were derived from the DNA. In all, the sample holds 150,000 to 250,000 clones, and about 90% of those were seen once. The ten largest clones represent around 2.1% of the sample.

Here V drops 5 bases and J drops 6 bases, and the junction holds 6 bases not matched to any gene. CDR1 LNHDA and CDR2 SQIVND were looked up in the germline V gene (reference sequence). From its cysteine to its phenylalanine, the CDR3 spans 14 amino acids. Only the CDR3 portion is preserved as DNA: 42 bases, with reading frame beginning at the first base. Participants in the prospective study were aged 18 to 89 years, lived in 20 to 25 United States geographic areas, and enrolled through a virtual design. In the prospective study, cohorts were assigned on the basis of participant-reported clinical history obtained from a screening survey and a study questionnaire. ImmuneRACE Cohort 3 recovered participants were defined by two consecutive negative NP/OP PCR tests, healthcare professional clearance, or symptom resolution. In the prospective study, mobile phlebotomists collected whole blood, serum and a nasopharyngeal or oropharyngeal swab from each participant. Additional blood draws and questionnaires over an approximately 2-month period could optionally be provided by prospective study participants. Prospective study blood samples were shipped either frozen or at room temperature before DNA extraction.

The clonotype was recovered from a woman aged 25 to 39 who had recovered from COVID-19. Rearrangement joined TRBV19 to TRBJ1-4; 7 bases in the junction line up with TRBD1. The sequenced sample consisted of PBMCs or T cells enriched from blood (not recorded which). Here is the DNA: TGTGCCAGTAGTGACAGGGTCCCCGATGAAAAACTGTTTTTT. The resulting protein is CASSDRVPDEKLFF.